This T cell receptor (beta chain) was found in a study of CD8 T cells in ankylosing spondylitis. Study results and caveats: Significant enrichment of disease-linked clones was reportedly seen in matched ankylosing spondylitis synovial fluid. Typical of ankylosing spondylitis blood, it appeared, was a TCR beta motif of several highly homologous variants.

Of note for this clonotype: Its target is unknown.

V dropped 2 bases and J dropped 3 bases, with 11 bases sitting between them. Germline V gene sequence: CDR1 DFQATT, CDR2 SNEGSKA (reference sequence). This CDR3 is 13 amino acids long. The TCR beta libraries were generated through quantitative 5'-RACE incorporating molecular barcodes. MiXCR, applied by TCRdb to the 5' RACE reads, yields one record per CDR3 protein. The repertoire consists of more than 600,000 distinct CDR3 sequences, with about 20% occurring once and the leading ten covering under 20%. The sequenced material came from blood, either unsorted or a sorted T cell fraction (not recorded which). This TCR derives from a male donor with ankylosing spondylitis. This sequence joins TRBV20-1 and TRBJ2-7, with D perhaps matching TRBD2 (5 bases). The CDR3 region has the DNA TGCAGTGCTAGACGCGGGCCAGGCTACGAGCAGTACTTC. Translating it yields CSARRGPGYEQYF.